The source of this TCR beta chain is a study of T cell responses to AZD1222 COVID-19 vaccine. This clone was counted once. The protocol was immunoSEQ multiplex PCR, while the TCRdb copy is restricted to in-frame clones and leaves out a portion. The sample has some 100,000 clones; roughly 89% are singletons. This CDR3 has 13 amino acids. Trimming took off 3 bases at V and 6 bases at J, with 12 bases between the two ends. From germline, CDR1 is MNHNS and CDR2 SASEGT. Sequenced material: peripheral blood, taken on day 0 of AZD1222 vaccination. V gene TRBV6-1 combines with J gene TRBJ2-7, with D tentatively TRBD1 or TRBD2 (6 bases each). The sequence came from an adult in good health. In DNA, the CDR3 is TGTGCCAGCAGTGAGTTTGGAGGGGGCGAGCAGTACTTC. It specifies CASSEFGGGEQYF.